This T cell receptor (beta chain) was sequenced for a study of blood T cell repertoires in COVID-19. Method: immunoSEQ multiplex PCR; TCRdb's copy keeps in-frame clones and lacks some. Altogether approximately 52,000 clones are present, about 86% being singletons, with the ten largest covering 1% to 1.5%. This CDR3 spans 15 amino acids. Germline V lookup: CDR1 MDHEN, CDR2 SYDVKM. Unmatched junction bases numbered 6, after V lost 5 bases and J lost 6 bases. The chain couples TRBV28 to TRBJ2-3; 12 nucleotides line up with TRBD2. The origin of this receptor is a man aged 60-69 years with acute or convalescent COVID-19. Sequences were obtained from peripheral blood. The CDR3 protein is CASSQTGLAGDTQYF. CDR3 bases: TGTGCCAGCAGTCAGACCGGACTAGCGGGGGATACGCAGTATTTT.